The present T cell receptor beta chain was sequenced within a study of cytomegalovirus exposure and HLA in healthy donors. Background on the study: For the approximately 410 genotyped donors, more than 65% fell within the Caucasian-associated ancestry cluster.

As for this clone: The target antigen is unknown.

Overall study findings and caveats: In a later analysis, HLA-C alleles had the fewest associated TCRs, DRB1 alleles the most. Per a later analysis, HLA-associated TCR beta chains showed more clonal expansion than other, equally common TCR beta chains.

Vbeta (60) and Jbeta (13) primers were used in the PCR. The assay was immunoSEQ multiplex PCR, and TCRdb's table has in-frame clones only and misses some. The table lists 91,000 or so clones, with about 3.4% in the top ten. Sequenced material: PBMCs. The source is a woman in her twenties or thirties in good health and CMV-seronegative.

CDR3 protein: CASSSPAGAGSYEQYF. Written as DNA, the CDR3 is TGTGCCAGCAGTTCTCCGGCTGGGGCGGGATCCTACGAGCAGTACTTC. The chain links TRBV6-5 to TRBJ2-5; a possible D gene is TRBD2 (6 bases). TRBJ2-7 explains the end of the DNA better; the J call may be wrong. The germline V gene encodes CDR1 MNHEY and CDR2 SVGAGI. The CDR3 has 16 amino acids.